The 10 T cell receptor beta chains presented below share a single source sample, sequenced in a study of T cell repertoires in cytomegalovirus infection. TCRdb used MiXCR to reprocess the reads, holding one entry per CDR3 protein. The table has just under 300,000 distinct CDR3 sequences, roughly a tenth seen once. The material sequenced was PBMCs. Every receptor here comes from a human donor in good health (CMV status not recorded). Some clones in this sample may be carry-over from other donors' samples.

In its sample, this clonotype was seen many times. The chain recombines TRBV7-2 with TRBJ2-2, with D uncertain. Trimming took 6 bases from V and 1 from J, leaving 9 bases between them. This CDR3 contains 14 residues. Looked up from germline, CDR1 is SGHTA and CDR2 is FQGNSA. The CDR3, as DNA: TGTGCCAGCAGGCGGACGGTGAACACCGGGGAGCTGTTTTTT. This encodes CASRRTVNTGELFF.

This clonotype was seen at least ten times. The chain is built from TRBV19 and TRBJ1-2; D gene unclear. CDR1 LNHDA and CDR2 SQIVND come from the germline V gene (reference sequence). Trimming took off 5 bases at V and 4 bases at J, with 8 bases between the two ends. The CDR3 consists of 12 residues. In nucleotides, the CDR3 is TGTGCCAGTAGTGAGGACGGCTATGGCTACACCTTC. Encoded protein: CASSEDGYGYTF.

This clonotype showed up many times. The chain couples TRBV28 to TRBJ2-3, with a tentative D call TRBD2 (6 bases). The CDR3 sequence is 16 residues long. Germline V gene lookup returns CDR1 MDHEN and CDR2 SYDVKM. Trimming stripped 6 bases from V and 2 bases from J, with 18 bases between. CDR3 amino acids: CASRYDGGMPTDTQYF. The CDR3 DNA reads TGTGCCAGCAGATATGACGGAGGGATGCCCACAGATACGCAGTATTTT. Full variable domain (rest looked up from reference TRBV28 and TRBJ2-3): DVKVTQSSRYLVKRTGEKVFLECVQDMDHENMFWYRQDPGLGLRLIYFSYDVKMKEKGDIPEGYSVSREKKERFSLILESASTNQTSMYLCASRYDGGMPTDTQYFGPGTRLTVL.

This clonotype was counted a few times. This chain uses TRBV14 with TRBJ1-1; D uncertain. Trimming shortened V by 3 bases and J by 5 bases, and 10 bases separated the two germline ends. There are 13 residues in the CDR3. Germline V CDR1 and CDR2: SGHDN, FVKESK. The chain's CDR3 is CASSHMAGTEAFF. In DNA, the CDR3 is TGTGCCAGCAGCCATATGGCGGGGACTGAAGCTTTCTTT.

The gene calls are TRBV29-1 and TRBJ2-1; perhaps TRBD2 as D (6 bases). The CDR3 is 14 residues long. V was clipped by 2 bases and J by 2 bases, with 10 bases between them. The germline gives CDR1 SQVTM, CDR2 ANQGSEA. The CDR3 spells CSVETSQTYNEQFF. CDR3 coding DNA: TGCAGCGTTGAAACTAGCCAGACCTACAATGAGCAGTTCTTC.

This clonotype has ten or more counts. The gene calls are TRBV7-2 and TRBJ2-3, with 9 bases aligning to TRBD2. The CDR3 consists of 16 residues. The junction had 8 bases not matched to a gene; V was cut back by 5 bases and J by 2 bases. CDR1 is SGHTA, CDR2 FQGNSA, per germline. The CDR3 protein is CASSRGLAPITDTQYF. DNA of the CDR3: TGTGCCAGCAGCCGAGGACTAGCGCCAATCACAGATACGCAGTATTTT.

The CDR3 is CSAKPGQGNHRQETQYF. CDR3 DNA: TGCAGTGCTAAACCGGGACAGGGGAATCACCGTCAAGAGACCCAGTACTTC. This chain links TRBV20-1 with TRBJ2-5, with TRBD1 identical over 10 bases. This CDR3 is built from 17 residues. The V gene's germline CDR1 is DFQATT and CDR2 SNEGSKA (reference sequence). The V segment lost 4 bases and the J segment 2 bases; nucleotides outside the gene matches: 13.

This clonotype showed up just a few times. The rearrangement links TRBV6-5 to TRBJ2-5; the match to TRBD2 covers 11 bases. Trimming at V came to 6 bases and at J to 5 bases, leaving 8 bases not matched to a gene. The CDR3 has 15 residues. The germline V gene has CDR1 MNHEY and CDR2 SVGAGI. Here the CDR3 DNA reads TGTGCCAGCAGAGTAGCGGGGGGGAGGATGGAGACCCAGTACTTC. Translated, it gives CASRVAGGRMETQYF.

The table lists this clonotype with many counts. V usage is TRBV14 and J usage is TRBJ2-5; tentatively, D is TRBD2 (5 bases). The CDR3 spans 12 residues. The V end was cut by 1 base, the J end by 8 bases, with 8 bases between. Germline V gene lookup returns CDR1 SGHDN and CDR2 FVKESK. The chain's CDR3 is CASSQAPSTQYF. DNA of the CDR3: TGTGCCAGCAGCCAAGCCCCTAGCACCCAGTACTTC.

The CDR3 DNA reads as TGTGCCAGCAGCCCAATTAGCGGGTCCTACGAGCAGTACTTC. It encodes CASSPISGSYEQYF. V is TRBV6-2 or TRBV6-3 and J is TRBJ2-7, with 7 bases aligning to TRBD2. J was trimmed by 1 base and V by 6 bases; bases with no gene match: 6. The CDR3 extends over 14 amino acids. Germline lookup yields CDR1 MNHEY and CDR2 SVGEGT.